This T cell receptor (beta chain) was identified during a study of T cell responses to AZD1222 COVID-19 vaccine. The study's findings and limits: Reports say nearly half of spike-specific TCRs go after unmutated variant regions. The study identified only 6 or 7 AZD1222 recipients as seropositive at baseline. Repertoires were obtained only post-peak T cell response.

Clones were sequenced by immunoSEQ multiplex PCR, and TCRdb holds only the in-frame ones, with some missing. The repertoire holds about 140,000 clones, with roughly 88% as singletons. Of note for this clone: Antigen specificity is unknown.

J lost 4 bases, V lost 6 bases, and 5 bases had no gene match. Looked up from germline, CDR1 is LNHDA and CDR2 is SQIVND (reference sequence). CDR3 length: 15 amino acids. The chain uses TRBV19 and TRBJ2-1; 11 bases map to TRBD1. The origin of this receptor is an adult who received the AZD1222 COVID-19 vaccine. The starting material was peripheral blood, obtained 28 days after the second AZD1222 dose. CDR3 nucleotides: TGTGCCAGTAGGGAGGACAGGGGGCTGTACAATGAGCAGTTCTTC. Its protein is CASREDRGLYNEQFF.